The 30 T cell receptor beta chains listed next were all sequenced from one sample in a study of tumor and adjacent non-tumor tissue in lung cancer. No cell sorting was done before RNA was extracted from the tissue. The library came from three nested PCR rounds adapted from ARM-PCR protocols. Using its own MiXCR run on the multiplex PCR reads, TCRdb lists one record per CDR3 protein. The sample shows about 120,000 distinct CDR3 sequences, approximately 66% of them seen only once. The sample comprised lung tumor tissue. The receptor source for this set is a man younger than 45 with non-small cell lung cancer.

For this clonotype: Mismatch with germline at one junction end may stem from a read error. The chain uses TRBV20-1 and TRBJ2-5, with 7 bases aligning to TRBD2. Germline V gene data show CDR1 as DFQATT and CDR2 as SNEGSKA (reference sequence). The CDR3 consists of 12 residues. The CDR3 region has the DNA TGCAGTGCTAGAGTCGGGGGGAAGACCCGGTATTTC. This sequence encodes CSARVGGKTRYF.

The chain has TRBV5-1 and TRBJ2-5; D may be TRBD2 (5 bases). CDR1 is SGHRS and CDR2 is YFSETQ in the germline V gene. The CDR3 spans 15 residues. Trimming removed 4 bases from V and 4 bases from J, with 17 bases in between. The DNA for the CDR3 is TGCGCCAGCAGCGAAACAGAGGGCGCAGGAGAGACCCAGTACTTC. Its translation is CASSETEGAGETQYF. Drawing the rest from reference TRBV5-1 and TRBJ2-5, the complete variable domain is KAGVTQTPRYLIKTRGQQVTLSCSPISGHRSVSWYQQTPGQGLQFLFEYFSETQRNKGNFPGRFSGRQFSNSRSEMNVSTLELGDSALYLCASSETEGAGETQYFGPGTRLLVL.

Details on this clonotype: A single base separates this from a much larger clone, so it may be a read error. This sequence joins TRBV4-1 and TRBJ2-4, with a possible D match to TRBD1 (5 bases). V shed 1 base and J shed 2 bases, with 15 bases lying between them. CDR1 is MGHRA and CDR2 is YSYEKL in the germline V gene. The CDR3 is made up of 17 amino acids. The CDR3: CASSQVGAMGSKNIQYF. CDR3 bases: TGCGCCAGCAGCCAAGTAGGGGCGATGGGATCCAAAAACATTCAGTACTTC.

This clonotype has a count of ten or more. The rearrangement uses TRBV4-3 and TRBJ2-3; maybe TRBD2 (5 bases). The CDR3 is made up of 13 amino acids. Looked up from germline, CDR1 is LGHNA and CDR2 is YSLEER. Trimming removed 3 bases at V and 10 bases at J, with 14 bases between. The DNA of the CDR3 is TGCGCCAGCAGCCACGAGACCGGAGGTGCGCAGTATTTT. The encoded protein is CASSHETGGAQYF.

Details on this clonotype: At one of its ends the junction is not consistent with the germline gene, which may arise from a read error. The V gene is TRBV20-1, the J gene TRBJ2-1; D gene uncertain. The CDR3 spans 16 residues. CDR1 is DFQATT and CDR2 is SNEGSKA in the germline V gene (reference sequence). DNA for the CDR3: TGCAGTGCTAGAAAGGTAGTGGGGTTTGCCTACAATCAGCAGTTCTTC. It translates to CSARKVVGFAYNQQFF.

This clonotype was seen a few times. This may arise from a read error, as a much more abundant clone is one base away. CDR3 in amino acids: CASCQGATDTQYF. The CDR3 bases are TGCGCCAGCTGCCAAGGGGCCACAGATACGCAGTATTTT. The chain combines TRBV4-3 with TRBJ2-3; TRBD1 is a possible D gene (5 bases). The V gene's germline CDR1 is LGHNA and CDR2 YSLEER. The CDR3 runs 13 residues.

On this clonotype: At one end, the junction sequence differs from germline, possibly due to a read error. The CDR3, as DNA: TGTGACAGCAGTCCACTAGCAGGGACGCAGTATTTT. It translates to CDSSPLAGTQYF. V is TRBV12-3 or TRBV12-4 and J is TRBJ2-3, with D perhaps matching TRBD2 (6 bases). This CDR3 contains 12 residues.

As to this clonotype: This may stem from a read error, because a much larger clone lies one nucleotide away. The chain uses TRBV20-1 and TRBJ2-2; D is tentatively TRBD1 or TRBD2 (6 bases each). The CDR3 extends over 13 amino acids. The germline V and J ends were trimmed by 6 bases and 4 bases, with 12 bases remaining between them. Germline values: CDR1 DFQATT, CDR2 SNEGSKA (reference sequence). DNA for the CDR3: TGCAGTGCCGAACAGGGAGGCACCGGGGAGCTGTTTTTT. Its translation: CSAEQGGTGELFF.

About this clonotype itself: No conserved phenylalanine or tryptophan is present at the end of the CDR3, so a read error is the likely explanation. This chain connects TRBV20-1 to TRBJ2-3; D gene unclear. Germline V gives CDR1 DFQATT, CDR2 SNEGSKA (reference sequence). This CDR3 spans 13 amino acids. V lost 7 bases, J lost 2 bases, and 13 bases lay in between. CDR3 in amino acids: CSVSPSDTDTQYY. CDR3 in DNA: TGCAGTGTCTCACCCAGCGACACAGATACGCAGTATTAT.

In the case of this clonotype: A read error may produce the germline difference seen at one junction end. The chain uses TRBV11-2 and TRBJ2-1, with D hard to call. The CDR3 runs 15 residues. Germline-derived CDR1 and CDR2 are SGHAT and FQNNGV. CDR3 region: CTSSFASTSYSEQFF. CDR3 DNA: TGTACCAGCAGCTTTGCTAGTACGTCCTACAGTGAGCAGTTCTTC.

Remarks on this clonotype: At one boundary the junction diverges from the germline segment, which might be a read error. The genes are TRBV20-1 and TRBJ1-1; no firm D call. Germline V gives CDR1 DFQATT, CDR2 SNEGSKA (reference sequence). The CDR3 has 14 residues. CDR3 residues: CNASHPHMNTEAFF. As DNA, the CDR3 is TGCAATGCCTCCCACCCCCACATGAACACAGAAGCTTTCTTT.

In its sample, this clonotype was seen many times. This chain connects TRBV29-1 to TRBJ2-2; 11 bases fit TRBD1. The CDR3 consists of 15 residues. The germline CDR1 and CDR2 sequences are SQVTM and ANQGSEA. Trimming at V came to 5 bases and at J to 3 bases, leaving 5 bases not matched to a gene. This CDR3 is CSVRTGGADTGELFF. The CDR3 bases are TGCAGCGTTAGGACAGGGGGCGCAGACACCGGGGAGCTGTTTTTT.

As concerns this clonotype: An end of the junction differs from the germline gene, which may be a read error. The chain joins TRBV12-3 or TRBV12-4 to TRBJ2-7, with 12 bases lining up with TRBD2. The CDR3 extends over 16 amino acids. The DNA of the CDR3 is TGTGCCAGCAGTCACGGGGCTAGCGGGGGGGTTTCCGAGCCGTACTTC. Its protein product is CASSHGASGGVSEPYF.

Concerning this clonotype itself: The germline gene is not matched at one end of the junction; a read error may be the cause. The chain has TRBV5-6 and TRBJ2-3, with D perhaps TRBD2 (5 bases). Per the germline V gene, CDR1 is SGHDT and CDR2 is YYEEEE. This CDR3 contains 15 residues. The CDR3 nucleotides read TGTGCCAGCAGCTTATACTTAGCTAGCACAGATACGCACTATTTT. It codes for CASSLYLASTDTHYF. Combining the CDR3 with reference TRBV5-6 and TRBJ2-3 gives the whole variable domain DAGVTQSPTHLIKTRGQQVTLRCSPKSGHDTVSWYQQALGQGPQFIFQYYEEEERQRGNFPDRFSGHQFPNYSSELNVNALLLGDSALYLCASSLYLASTDTHYFGPGTRLTVL.

Concerning this clonotype itself: One end of the junction is discordant with germline, which a read error may explain. This chain links TRBV6-6 with TRBJ2-1; TRBD2 might be the D (6 bases). The CDR3 is made up of 15 amino acids. Germline CDR1 reads MNHNY; CDR2 reads SVGAGI (reference sequence). CDR3 loop: CASSYPPPSVGEQLF. CDR3 nucleotide sequence: TGTGCCAGCAGTTACCCCCCCCCTAGCGTGGGTGAGCAGCTCTTC.

The rearrangement uses TRBV29-1 and TRBJ2-3; 9 nucleotides match TRBD1. Germline CDR1 is SQVTM and CDR2 is ANQGSEA. This CDR3 spans 14 amino acids. V dropped 4 bases and J dropped 10; count of bases not matched to a gene: 12. The CDR3 DNA reads as TGCAGCGTTGCCGGGACAGGGACTCTAGACGCGCAGTATTTT. Translated: CSVAGTGTLDAQYF.

The table lists this clonotype with a few counts. Its ends do not fully match the called genes, so a read error is possible. The CDR3 nucleotides are TGTGCCAGCAGCTCCACACATGGCAATGAGCAATTCTTC. This codes for CASSSTHGNEQFF. The gene calls are TRBV11-3 and TRBJ2-1; D ambiguous. This CDR3 is 13 amino acids long. Germline V gene data show CDR1 as SGHNT and CDR2 as YENEEA. The whole variable domain, filled in from reference TRBV11-3 and TRBJ2-1, reads EAGVVQSPRYKIIEKKQPVAFWCNPISGHNTLYWYLQNLGQGPELLIRYENEEAVDDSQLPKDRFSAERLKGVDSTLKIQPAELGDSAVYLCASSSTHGNEQFFGPGTRLTVL.

Of note for this clonotype: An end of the junction differs from the germline gene, which may be a read error. The genes are TRBV11-2 and TRBJ2-2, with TRBD1 identical over 8 bases. This CDR3 region has 14 residues. Germline CDR1 and CDR2: SGHAT and FQNNGV. CDR3 loop: CASSRQGSTGKLFF. The CDR3 bases are TGTGCCAGCAGCCGACAGGGGAGCACCGGGAAGCTGTTTTTT.

This clonotype came up a few times. The chain is built from TRBV4-1 and TRBJ1-2; TRBD1 matches 7 bases. V shed 0 bases, J shed 4 bases, and the junction held 5 bases outside the gene matches. Per the germline V gene, CDR1 is MGHRA and CDR2 is YSYEKL. The CDR3 is made up of 15 amino acids. The chain's CDR3 is CASSQDSGGSYGYTF. Written as DNA, the CDR3 is TGCGCCAGCAGCCAAGATTCAGGGGGAAGCTATGGCTACACCTTC.

Worth noting for this clonotype: A read error is possible here, since a much larger clone lies one base away. CDR3 sequence reads: CSVDGGGAGEKLFF. CDR3 nucleotide sequence: TGCAGCGTTGATGGGGGGGGGGCTGGGGAAAAACTGTTTTTT. The J gene is TRBJ1-4, the V gene TRBV29-1; possibly TRBD1 for D (6 bases). The V gene's germline CDR1 is SQVTM and CDR2 ANQGSEA. The CDR3 extends over 14 amino acids. The ends were cut back, 3 bases at V and 8 bases at J, with 16 bases in the middle.

With regard to this clonotype: This sequence may be a read error, since a much larger clone differs from it by one base. The chain employs TRBV20-1 and TRBJ2-7; D possibly corresponds to TRBD2 (5 bases). Germline V gene lookup returns CDR1 DFQATT and CDR2 SNEGSKA (reference sequence). The CDR3 covers 13 residues. CDR3 loop: CSAQRESSYEHYF. The CDR3 nucleotides are TGCAGTGCTCAGAGGGAGAGCTCCTACGAGCACTACTTC.

Concerning this clonotype: This likely comes from a read error, as the CDR3 has no conserved phenylalanine or tryptophan at its end. The V call is TRBV20-1, the J call TRBJ2-3; 14 nucleotides align to TRBD2. CDR1 and CDR2 from the germline V gene are DFQATT and SNEGSKA (reference sequence). This CDR3 has 16 residues. The chain's CDR3 is CNAKRGTSGRTDTQYS. CDR3 sequence (DNA): TGCAATGCGAAGAGGGGGACTAGCGGGAGAACGGATACGCAGTATTCT.

This clonotype was detected once. The rearrangement uses TRBV20-1 and TRBJ2-7; D gene ambiguous. The CDR3 covers 14 residues. Germline-derived CDR1 and CDR2 are DFQATT and SNEGSKA (reference sequence). The CDR3 DNA follows: TGCAATGTTAGACCCACAAAATTCTCCTACGAGCAGTACTTC. It specifies CNVRPTKFSYEQYF.

This chain connects TRBV20-1 to TRBJ1-4, with D possibly being TRBD1 (5 bases). This CDR3 comprises 16 residues. V was pared by 2 bases and J by 6 bases, with 19 bases between. Germline lookup yields CDR1 DFQATT and CDR2 SNEGSKA (reference sequence). DNA for the CDR3: TGCAGTGCTAGACGATCCAACAGGACCTCGGATGAAAAACTGTTTTTT. As protein: CSARRSNRTSDEKLFF.

This clonotype came up a few times. The chain is built from TRBV4-1 and TRBJ2-5; TRBD1 is a possible D gene (6 bases). CDR1 is MGHRA and CDR2 is YSYEKL in the germline V gene. The ends were cut back, 1 base at V and 7 bases at J, with 16 bases in the middle. The CDR3 covers 15 residues. The CDR3 DNA sequence: TGCGCCAGCAGCCAAGTTTTGGGGGTGACAGGGACCCAGTACTTC. It specifies CASSQVLGVTGTQYF.

Comment on this clonotype: Without the conserved terminal phenylalanine or tryptophan, this CDR3 likely stems from a read error. The V and J genes are TRBV20-1 and TRBJ2-3, with TRBD2 as a possible D gene (5 bases). Germline V gene data show CDR1 as DFQATT and CDR2 as SNEGSKA (reference sequence). V dropped 3 bases and J dropped 1 base, with 5 bases sitting between them. The CDR3 runs to 12 residues. The CDR3, as DNA: TGCAGTGCTAGGGAGGGCACAGATACGCAGTATTTA. Encoded protein: CSAREGTDTQYL.

The sample holds one count of this clonotype. This may come from a read error, since a much larger clone is one base off. The chain uses TRBV20-1 and TRBJ1-1, with TRBD1 matching over 7 bases. The CDR3 length is 12 residues. Germline CDR1 reads DFQATT; CDR2 reads SNEGSKA (reference sequence). Unmatched junction bases numbered 4, after V lost 7 bases and J lost 2 bases. The CDR3 is CSVYRGNTEAFF. The DNA for the CDR3 is TGCAGTGTTTACAGGGGTAACACTGAAGCTTTCTTT.

The rearrangement links TRBV5-6 to TRBJ2-2; TRBD2 aligns across 10 bases. The V segment lost 8 bases and the J segment 3 bases; nucleotides outside the gene matches: 10. Germline CDR1 and CDR2: SGHDT and YYEEEE. The CDR3 has 16 residues. CDR3 nucleotides: TGTGCCAGTATCTACCTAGCGGGAGCCGACACCGGGGAGCTGTTTTTT. Translation gives CASIYLAGADTGELFF.

This sequence joins TRBV24-1 and TRBJ2-2; TRBD1 might be the D (5 bases). CDR3 length equals 13 residues. Germline CDR1 and CDR2: KGHDR and SFDVKD. Trimming took 7 bases from V and 5 from J, leaving 10 bases between them. The CDR3 DNA is TGTGCCACCAGCCCTCAGGGAACCGGGGAGCTGTTTTTT. Amino acids: CATSPQGTGELFF.

Regarding this clonotype: This may be a read error, as it is one base from a much larger clone. The chain couples TRBV4-1 to TRBJ1-2; possible D gene TRBD1, 5 bases. Germline CDR1 MGHRA, CDR2 YSYEKL. The CDR3 extends over 13 amino acids. The CDR3 nucleotides are TGCGCCAGCAGCCAAGGCCGGGGGTATGCCTACACCTTC. This encodes CASSQGRGYAYTF.